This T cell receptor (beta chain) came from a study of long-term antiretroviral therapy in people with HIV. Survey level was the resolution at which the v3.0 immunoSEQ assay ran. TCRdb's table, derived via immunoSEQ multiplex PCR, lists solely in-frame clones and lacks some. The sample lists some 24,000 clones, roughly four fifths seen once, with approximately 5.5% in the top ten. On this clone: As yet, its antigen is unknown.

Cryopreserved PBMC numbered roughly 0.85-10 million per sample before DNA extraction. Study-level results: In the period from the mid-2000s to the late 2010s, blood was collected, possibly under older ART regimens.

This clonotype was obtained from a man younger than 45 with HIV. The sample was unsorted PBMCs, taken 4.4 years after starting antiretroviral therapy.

The CDR3: CASSSSGPAREQYF. CDR3 DNA: TGTGCCAGCAGCTCTAGCGGTCCGGCCCGGGAGCAGTACTTC. The rearrangement uses TRBV27 and TRBJ2-7; 7 bases are shared with TRBD2. V gave up 6 bases and J gave up 7 bases; unmatched junction bases: 12. The CDR3 is 14 residues long. CDR1 is MNHEY, CDR2 SMNVEV, per germline (reference sequence).